This T cell receptor (beta chain) emerged from a study of shared clonotypes between healthy human individuals. Some clones are missing from TCRdb's copy, which holds only in-frame ones; the method was immunoSEQ multiplex PCR. The table lists around 2.1 million clones, about 94% of them singletons. This clone was seen a few times. Other DNA variants within this sample encode the same CDR3. What was sequenced was naive CD4+ T cells sorted from blood. This sample's subset: CD45RA+ positively selected. This clonotype was obtained from a young man in good health.

As DNA, the CDR3 is TGCGCCAGCAGCCAAGAGTGGAATCAGCCCCAGCATTTT. This codes for CASSQEWNQPQHF. The chain is built from TRBV4-1 and TRBJ1-5; no clear D. From germline, CDR1 is MGHRA and CDR2 YSYEKL. The CDR3 covers 13 residues. V was shortened by 0 bases and J by 4 bases, with 4 bases between the two germline ends.